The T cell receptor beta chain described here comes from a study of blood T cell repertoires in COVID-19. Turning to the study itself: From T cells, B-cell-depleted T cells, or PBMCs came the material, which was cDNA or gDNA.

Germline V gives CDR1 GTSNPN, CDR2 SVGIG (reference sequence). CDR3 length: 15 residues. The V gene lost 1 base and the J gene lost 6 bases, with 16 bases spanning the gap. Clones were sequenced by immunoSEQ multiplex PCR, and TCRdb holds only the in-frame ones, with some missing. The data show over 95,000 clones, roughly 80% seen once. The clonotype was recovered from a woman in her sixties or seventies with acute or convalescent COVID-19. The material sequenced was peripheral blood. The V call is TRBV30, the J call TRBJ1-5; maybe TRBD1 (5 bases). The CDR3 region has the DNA TGTGCCTGGAGTGCAGCGGGGCATATCAGTCAGCCCCAGCATTTT. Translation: CAWSAAGHISQPQHF.